This is a list of T cell receptor beta chains from one sample in a study of T cells in Graves' hyperthyroidism and ophthalmopathy. A single record per CDR3 protein comes from TCRdb applying MiXCR to the multiplex PCR reads. This repertoire shows hundreds of thousands of distinct CDR3 sequences, about two fifths found once; its top ten account for about 9%. Input material: blood. The receptors originated from a man between 18 and 35 years old with Graves' hyperthyroidism. The CDR3 runs from the conserved cysteine through the conserved F or W. A D gene is named only where the DNA matches it firmly. Some rows have no size entry. The others give once, few or many, or a class for an expanded clone.

clone size: NA
V gene: TRBV20-1
D gene: TRBD2
J gene: TRBJ2-5
CDR3 protein: CSANGLAGGLNF
CDR3 DNA: TGCAGTGCAAACGGACTAGCGGGAGGGCTTAACTTC

clone size: few
V gene: TRBV25-1
D gene: TRBD1
J gene: TRBJ1-1
CDR3 protein: CASSPPSTGGWTEAFF
CDR3 DNA: TGTGCCAGCAGCCCTCCATCGACAGGGGGCTGGACTGAAGCTTTCTTT

clone size: few
V gene: TRBV5-5
D gene: NA
J gene: TRBJ2-5
CDR3 protein: CASPGYDGETQYF
CDR3 DNA: TGTGCCAGCCCTGGGTATGACGGAGAGACCCAGTACTTC

clone size: NA
V gene: TRBV6-6
D gene: TRBD1
J gene: TRBJ1-3
CDR3 protein: CASSSGQSSGSTIYF
CDR3 DNA: TGTGCCAGCAGTTCGGGACAGTCCTCGGGAAGCACCATATATTTT

clone size: many
V gene: TRBV29-1
D gene: NA
J gene: TRBJ1-4
CDR3 protein: CSVDLGSEKLFF
CDR3 DNA: TGCAGCGTGGACTTAGGTTCTGAAAAACTGTTTTTT

clone size: few
V gene: TRBV5-1
D gene: TRBD1
J gene: TRBJ2-7
CDR3 protein: CASRRTGGFEQYF
CDR3 DNA: TGCGCCAGCCGGAGGACAGGGGGCTTCGAGCAGTACTTC

clone size: many
V gene: TRBV7-8
D gene: TRBD1
J gene: TRBJ2-7
CDR3 protein: CASSLSRTGVYEQYF
CDR3 DNA: TGTGCCAGCAGCCTTTCCCGGACAGGGGTCTACGAGCAGTACTTC

clone size: many
V gene: TRBV29-1
D gene: NA
J gene: TRBJ1-5
CDR3 protein: CSVAGAGNQPQHF
CDR3 DNA: TGCAGCGTTGCAGGGGCGGGCAATCAGCCCCAGCATTTT

clone size: few
V gene: TRBV20-1
D gene: NA
J gene: TRBJ2-7
CDR3 protein: CSVPGRSGTPYEQYF
CDR3 DNA: TGCAGTGTCCCCGGCAGGTCCGGGACCCCCTACGAGCAGTACTTC

clone size: NA
V gene: TRBV7-8
D gene: NA
J gene: TRBJ1-6
CDR3 protein: CASFPFGNSPLHF
CDR3 DNA: TGTGCCAGCTTCCCCTTCGGGAATTCACCCCTCCACTTT

clone size: NA
V gene: TRBV7-6
D gene: NA
J gene: TRBJ1-6
CDR3 protein: CASSSPPGTSGSPLHF
CDR3 DNA: TGTGCCAGCAGCTCACCACCGGGGACTAGTGGTTCACCCCTCCACTTT

clone size: many
V gene: TRBV2
D gene: TRBD2
J gene: TRBJ2-5
CDR3 protein: CASSELAGVSETQYF
CDR3 DNA: TGTGCCAGCAGTGAGTTAGCGGGAGTATCAGAGACCCAGTACTTC

clone size: NA
V gene: TRBV7-3
D gene: TRBD2
J gene: TRBJ2-1
CDR3 protein: CASSLKGLAAEQFF
CDR3 DNA: TGTGCCAGCAGCTTAAAAGGACTAGCGGCTGAGCAGTTCTTC

clone size: NA
V gene: TRBV20-1
D gene: NA
J gene: TRBJ1-3
CDR3 protein: CSASPRTASGNTIYF
CDR3 DNA: TGCAGTGCTAGCCCCCGGACGGCCTCTGGAAACACCATATATTTT

clone size: NA
V gene: TRBV19
D gene: TRBD1
J gene: TRBJ1-5
CDR3 protein: CASSGTGAGGNQPQHF
CDR3 DNA: TGTGCCAGTAGTGGGACAGGGGCTGGAGGCAATCAGCCCCAGCATTTT

clone size: NA
V gene: TRBV14
D gene: NA
J gene: TRBJ1-1
CDR3 protein: CASSQVMDTEAFF
CDR3 DNA: TGTGCCAGCAGCCAAGTAATGGACACTGAAGCTTTCTTT

clone size: many
V gene: TRBV9
D gene: NA
J gene: TRBJ1-2
CDR3 protein: CASVKDYGYTF
CDR3 DNA: TGTGCCAGCGTAAAAGACTATGGCTACACCTTC

clone size: many
V gene: TRBV7-6
D gene: TRBD1
J gene: TRBJ1-6
CDR3 protein: CASSRTGRSPLHF
CDR3 DNA: TGTGCCAGCAGCCGGACAGGGCGTTCACCCCTCCACTTT

clone size: many
V gene: TRBV29-1
D gene: NA
J gene: TRBJ2-7
CDR3 protein: CSVDGNQGYEQYF
CDR3 DNA: TGCAGCGTTGACGGGAACCAGGGCTACGAGCAGTACTTC

clone size: NA
V gene: TRBV7-9
D gene: NA
J gene: TRBJ2-2
CDR3 protein: CAPLRGGELFF
CDR3 DNA: TGTGCCCCCCTCCGGGGCGGGGAGCTGTTTTTT

clone size: many
V gene: TRBV29-1
D gene: NA
J gene: TRBJ2-7
CDR3 protein: CSVGEQAYEQYF
CDR3 DNA: TGCAGCGTTGGGGAACAGGCCTACGAGCAGTACTTC

clone size: many
V gene: TRBV29-1
D gene: TRBD1
J gene: TRBJ1-2
CDR3 protein: CSVEDKGTAHYGYTF
CDR3 DNA: TGCAGCGTTGAAGATAAGGGGACAGCCCACTATGGCTACACCTTC

clone size: many
V gene: TRBV25-1
D gene: NA
J gene: TRBJ2-3
CDR3 protein: CASSSQAVTDTQYF
CDR3 DNA: TGTGCCAGCAGTAGTCAGGCGGTGACAGATACGCAGTATTTT

clone size: few
V gene: TRBV12-3/TRBV12-4
D gene: NA
J gene: TRBJ1-1
CDR3 protein: CASTLWRNTEAFF
CDR3 DNA: TGTGCCAGCACCTTGTGGAGAAACACTGAAGCTTTCTTT

clone size: few
V gene: TRBV7-9
D gene: NA
J gene: TRBJ1-3
CDR3 protein: CASSLEPGSSGNTIYF
CDR3 DNA: TGTGCCAGCAGCTTAGAGCCGGGATCCTCTGGAAACACCATATATTTT

clone size: few
V gene: TRBV20-1
D gene: NA
J gene: TRBJ2-2
CDR3 protein: CSARSSVMGELFF
CDR3 DNA: TGCAGTGCTAGATCGTCCGTGATGGGGGAGCTGTTTTTT

clone size: few
V gene: TRBV29-1
D gene: NA
J gene: TRBJ2-2
CDR3 protein: CSVVWGNTGELFF
CDR3 DNA: TGCAGCGTTGTGTGGGGAAACACCGGGGAGCTGTTTTTT

clone size: NA
V gene: TRBV4-1
D gene: NA
J gene: TRBJ2-7
CDR3 protein: CASSHTLMDGSYEQYF
CDR3 DNA: TGCGCCAGCAGCCATACACTAATGGACGGATCCTACGAGCAGTACTTC

clone size: NA
V gene: TRBV29-1
D gene: NA
J gene: TRBJ2-7
CDR3 protein: CSVELVAGEQYF
CDR3 DNA: TGCAGCGTTGAATTGGTTGCGGGTGAGCAGTACTTC

clone size: few
V gene: TRBV10-3
D gene: TRBD2
J gene: TRBJ2-7
CDR3 protein: CAIVAGEGYEQYF
CDR3 DNA: TGTGCCATCGTGGCGGGAGAGGGTTACGAGCAGTACTTC

clone size: NA
V gene: TRBV19
D gene: NA
J gene: TRBJ1-1
CDR3 protein: CASSTIHRSEAFF
CDR3 DNA: TGTGCCAGTAGTACGATACACCGGAGTGAAGCTTTCTTT

clone size: few
V gene: TRBV4-3
D gene: TRBD1
J gene: TRBJ1-2
CDR3 protein: CASSHPGQPITYGYTF
CDR3 DNA: TGCGCCAGCAGCCACCCGGGACAGCCCATAACCTATGGCTACACCTTC

clone size: many
V gene: TRBV20-1
D gene: NA
J gene: TRBJ2-5
CDR3 protein: CSARWRAGETQYF
CDR3 DNA: TGCAGTGCCCGCTGGAGGGCAGGGGAGACCCAGTACTTC

clone size: few
V gene: TRBV20-1
D gene: TRBD2
J gene: TRBJ2-5
CDR3 protein: CSAHQTSGQETQYF
CDR3 DNA: TGCAGTGCTCATCAGACTAGCGGACAAGAGACCCAGTACTTC

clone size: NA
V gene: TRBV20-1
D gene: TRBD1
J gene: TRBJ1-5
CDR3 protein: CSARRGQGTFNQPQHF
CDR3 DNA: TGCAGTGCGCGACGGGGACAGGGGACTTTCAATCAGCCCCAGCATTTT

clone size: few
V gene: TRBV6-2/TRBV6-3
D gene: NA
J gene: TRBJ2-5
CDR3 protein: CASKGGTGNGETQYF
CDR3 DNA: TGTGCCAGCAAAGGGGGTACAGGGAACGGCGAGACCCAGTACTTC

clone size: NA
V gene: TRBV5-5
D gene: TRBD1
J gene: TRBJ1-5
CDR3 protein: CASSLGRGQYQPQHF
CDR3 DNA: TGTGCCAGCAGCTTGGGAAGGGGACAGTATCAGCCCCAGCATTTT

clone size: NA
V gene: TRBV10-3
D gene: NA
J gene: TRBJ1-5
CDR3 protein: CATTGPGNQPQHF
CDR3 DNA: TGTGCCACCACAGGGCCTGGCAATCAGCCCCAGCATTTT

clone size: many
V gene: TRBV29-1
D gene: TRBD1
J gene: TRBJ1-1
CDR3 protein: CSVDTGGHTEAFF
CDR3 DNA: TGCAGCGTTGATACAGGGGGGCACACTGAAGCTTTCTTT

clone size: NA
V gene: TRBV19
D gene: TRBD1
J gene: TRBJ1-1
CDR3 protein: CASQDRGGSWDTEAFF
CDR3 DNA: TGTGCCAGTCAGGACAGGGGAGGTAGCTGGGACACTGAAGCTTTCTTT

clone size: NA
V gene: TRBV20-1
D gene: NA
J gene: TRBJ2-2
CDR3 protein: CSAISENTGELFF
CDR3 DNA: TGCAGTGCTATCTCGGAGAACACCGGGGAGCTGTTTTTT

clone size: many
V gene: TRBV25-1
D gene: NA
J gene: TRBJ1-6
CDR3 protein: CALGDSPLHF
CDR3 DNA: TGTGCCTTAGGGGATTCACCCCTCCACTTT

clone size: few
V gene: TRBV6-5
D gene: NA
J gene: TRBJ1-2
CDR3 protein: CASSYADRNLGYTF
CDR3 DNA: TGTGCCAGCAGTTACGCCGACAGGAACTTGGGCTACACCTTC

clone size: once
V gene: TRBV4-2
D gene: NA
J gene: TRBJ1-4
CDR3 protein: CASLREGEEKLFF
CDR3 DNA: TGTGCCAGCCTTCGGGAGGGGGAGGAAAAACTGTTTTTT

clone size: few
V gene: TRBV2
D gene: TRBD2
J gene: TRBJ2-7
CDR3 protein: CAIRLVGSGRDHEQYF
CDR3 DNA: TGTGCCATCCGTCTAGTGGGTAGCGGGAGGGACCACGAGCAGTACTTC

clone size: few
V gene: TRBV5-6
D gene: NA
J gene: TRBJ2-5
CDR3 protein: CASSFTGSETQYF
CDR3 DNA: TGTGCCAGCAGCTTTACAGGATCCGAGACCCAGTACTTC

clone size: NA
V gene: TRBV12-5
D gene: NA
J gene: TRBJ1-4
CDR3 protein: CASGLTDTVNEKLFF
CDR3 DNA: TGTGCTAGTGGTTTGACTGACACTGTTAATGAAAAACTGTTTTTT